Here is one TCR beta chain with its context. Its cognate antigen is unknown. This sample stems from a study of shared clonotypes between healthy human individuals. Trimming pared 2 bases from V and 1 base from J, leaving 5 bases between. From germline, CDR1 is SGHDN and CDR2 FVKESK. The CDR3 runs to 13 residues. Only Caucasian adults living in Nashville, Tennessee made up the donor group. Naive CD45RA+ and memory CD45RA-negative subsets were split from CD4+ cells. The table came from immunoSEQ multiplex PCR; TCRdb's copy has only in-frame clones and leaves some out. The table lists roughly 760,000 clones, about 74% of them singletons, with approximately 1.8% in the top ten. Points from the study as a whole: It was observed that roughly 5.4% of naive CD4 clonotypes were shared across several donors.

The TCR sequence derives from a woman aged 25 to 45 in good health. V usage is TRBV14 and J usage is TRBJ1-1; D uncertain. The sequenced material came from memory CD4+ T cells sorted from blood. Subset in this sample: CD45RA-negative fraction. This CDR3 is CASSQSRNTEAFF. The CDR3 bases are TGTGCCAGCAGCCAATCAAGGAACACTGAAGCTTTCTTT.